This T cell receptor (beta chain) comes out of a study of blood T cell repertoires in COVID-19. About the research overall: T cells, B-cell-depleted T cells, or PBMCs supplied cDNA or gDNA.

Sequencing was performed with immunoSEQ multiplex PCR; in TCRdb, only in-frame clones are kept and a portion is missing. Here the sample spans approximately 320,000 clones, about nine tenths being singletons. This CDR3 has 13 residues. V was trimmed by 4 bases and J by 4 bases, leaving 13 bases between them. From germline, CDR1 is SQVTM and CDR2 ANQGSEA. Participants, about 18 to 90 years old, spanned 25 or so US areas. Clinical history as reported by participants underpinned cohort assignment. The sequence was obtained from a man aged 55 to 70 who had recovered from COVID-19. The specimen was PBMCs or T cells enriched from blood (not recorded which). The V call is TRBV29-1, the J call TRBJ1-2, with a possible D match to TRBD1 (6 bases). CDR3 coding DNA: TGCAGCGTTGGGGGGCCCCCAATCTATGGCTACACCTTC. Encoded protein: CSVGGPPIYGYTF.